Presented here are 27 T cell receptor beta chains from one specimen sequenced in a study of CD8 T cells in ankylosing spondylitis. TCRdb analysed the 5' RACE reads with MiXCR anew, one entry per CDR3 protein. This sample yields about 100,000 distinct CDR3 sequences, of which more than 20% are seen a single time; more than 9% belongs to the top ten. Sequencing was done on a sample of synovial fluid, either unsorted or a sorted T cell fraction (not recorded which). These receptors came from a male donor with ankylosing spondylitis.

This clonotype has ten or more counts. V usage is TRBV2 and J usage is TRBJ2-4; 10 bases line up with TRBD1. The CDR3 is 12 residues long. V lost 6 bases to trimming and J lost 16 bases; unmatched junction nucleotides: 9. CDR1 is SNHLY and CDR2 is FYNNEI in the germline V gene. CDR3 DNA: TGTGCCAGCAGCGACAGGGGGCCGATTTTCTACTTC. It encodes CASSDRGPIFYF. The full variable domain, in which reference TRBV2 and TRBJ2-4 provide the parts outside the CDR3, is EPEVTQTPSHQVTQMGQEVILRCVPISNHLYFYWYRQILGQKVEFLVSFYNNEISEKSEIFDDQFSVERPDGSNFTLKIRSTKLEDSAMYFCASSDRGPIFYFGAGTRLSVL.

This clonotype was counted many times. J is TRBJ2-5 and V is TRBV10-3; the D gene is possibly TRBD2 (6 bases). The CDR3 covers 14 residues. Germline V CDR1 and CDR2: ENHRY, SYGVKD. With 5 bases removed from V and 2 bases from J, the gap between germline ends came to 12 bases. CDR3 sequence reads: CAISPGTAQETQYF. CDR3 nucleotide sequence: TGTGCCATCAGTCCAGGGACTGCTCAAGAGACCCAGTACTTC.

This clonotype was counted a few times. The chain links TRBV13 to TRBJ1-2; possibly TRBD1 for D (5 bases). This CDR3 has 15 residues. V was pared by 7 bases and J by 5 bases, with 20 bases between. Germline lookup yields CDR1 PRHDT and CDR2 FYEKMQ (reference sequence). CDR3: CASTPLTGFLYGYTF. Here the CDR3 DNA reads TGTGCCAGCACCCCACTCACAGGTTTTCTATATGGCTACACCTTC.

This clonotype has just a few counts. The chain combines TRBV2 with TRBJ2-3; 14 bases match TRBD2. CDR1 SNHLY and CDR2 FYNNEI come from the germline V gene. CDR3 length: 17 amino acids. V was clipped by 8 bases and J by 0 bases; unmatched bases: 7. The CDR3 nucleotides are TGTGCCAGCCGCGCGGGACTAGCGGGAGCTAGCACAGATACGCAGTATTTT. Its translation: CASRAGLAGASTDTQYF.

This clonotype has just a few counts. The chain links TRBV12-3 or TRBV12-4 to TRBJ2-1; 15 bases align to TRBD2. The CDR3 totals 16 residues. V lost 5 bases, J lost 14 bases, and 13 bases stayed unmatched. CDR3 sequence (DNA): TGTGCCAGCAGTCCGGGACTAGCGGGAGGTATCGGGAGTGAGTTCTTC. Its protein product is CASSPGLAGGIGSEFF.

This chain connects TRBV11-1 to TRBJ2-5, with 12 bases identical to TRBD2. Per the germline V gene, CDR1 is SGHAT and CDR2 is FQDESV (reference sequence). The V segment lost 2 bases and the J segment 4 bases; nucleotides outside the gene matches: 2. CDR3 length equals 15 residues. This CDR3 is CASSLQLAGGETQYF. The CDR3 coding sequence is TGTGCCAGCAGCTTACAACTAGCGGGAGGAGAGACCCAGTACTTC.

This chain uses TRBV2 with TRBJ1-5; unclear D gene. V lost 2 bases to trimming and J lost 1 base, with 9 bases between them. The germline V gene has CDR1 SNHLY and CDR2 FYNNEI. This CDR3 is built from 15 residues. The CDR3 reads CASSEIRASNQPQHF. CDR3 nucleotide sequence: TGTGCCAGCAGTGAAATAAGGGCGAGCAATCAGCCCCAGCATTTT.

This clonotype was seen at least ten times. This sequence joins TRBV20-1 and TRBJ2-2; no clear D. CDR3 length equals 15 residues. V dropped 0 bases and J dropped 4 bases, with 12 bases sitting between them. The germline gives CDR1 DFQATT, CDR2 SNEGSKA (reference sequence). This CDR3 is CSAREGSRATGELFF. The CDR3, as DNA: TGCAGTGCTAGAGAAGGGTCCCGGGCCACCGGGGAGCTGTTTTTT.

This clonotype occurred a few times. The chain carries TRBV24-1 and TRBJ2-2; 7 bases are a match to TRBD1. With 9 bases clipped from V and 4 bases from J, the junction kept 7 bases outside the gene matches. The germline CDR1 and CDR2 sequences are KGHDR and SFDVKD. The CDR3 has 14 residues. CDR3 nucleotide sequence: TGTGCCACCGCTCGGACAGGTGGCACCGGGGAGCTGTTTTTT. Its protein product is CATARTGGTGELFF.

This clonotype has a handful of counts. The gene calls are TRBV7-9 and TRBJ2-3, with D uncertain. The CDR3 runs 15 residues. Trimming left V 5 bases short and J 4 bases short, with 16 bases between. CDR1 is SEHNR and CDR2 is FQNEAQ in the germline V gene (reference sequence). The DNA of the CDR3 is TGTGCCAGCAGCCACCGGGTTAAGGCCCCAGATACGCAGTATTTT. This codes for CASSHRVKAPDTQYF.

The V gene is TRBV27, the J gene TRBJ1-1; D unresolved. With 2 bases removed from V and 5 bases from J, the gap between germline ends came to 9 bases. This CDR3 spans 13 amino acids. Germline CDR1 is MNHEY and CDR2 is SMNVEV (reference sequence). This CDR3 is CASSLGPSTEAFF. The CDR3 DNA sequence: TGTGCCAGCAGTTTAGGTCCCTCGACTGAAGCTTTCTTT.

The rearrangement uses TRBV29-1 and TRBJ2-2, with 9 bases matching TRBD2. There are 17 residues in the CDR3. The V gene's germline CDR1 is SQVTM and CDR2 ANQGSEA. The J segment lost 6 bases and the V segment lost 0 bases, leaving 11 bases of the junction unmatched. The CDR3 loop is CSVEDQRGLASAGELFF. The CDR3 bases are TGCAGCGTTGAAGATCAGCGGGGACTAGCTTCCGCCGGGGAGCTGTTTTTT.

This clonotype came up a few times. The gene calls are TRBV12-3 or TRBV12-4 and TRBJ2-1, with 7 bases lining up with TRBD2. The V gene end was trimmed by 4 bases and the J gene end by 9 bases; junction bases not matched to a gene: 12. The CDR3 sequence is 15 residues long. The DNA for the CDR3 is TGTGCCAGCAGTTGGCAAGCGGGGTCTTCCCTTGAGCAGTTCTTC. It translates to CASSWQAGSSLEQFF.

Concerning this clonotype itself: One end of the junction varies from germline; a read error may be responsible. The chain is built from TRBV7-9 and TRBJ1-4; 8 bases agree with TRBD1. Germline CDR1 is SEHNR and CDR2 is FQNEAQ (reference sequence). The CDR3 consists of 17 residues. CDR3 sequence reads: CASSLAGTGEIGEKLFF. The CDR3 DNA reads TGTGCCAGCAGCCTAGCAGGGACAGGAGAGATTGGCGAAAAACTGTTTTTT.

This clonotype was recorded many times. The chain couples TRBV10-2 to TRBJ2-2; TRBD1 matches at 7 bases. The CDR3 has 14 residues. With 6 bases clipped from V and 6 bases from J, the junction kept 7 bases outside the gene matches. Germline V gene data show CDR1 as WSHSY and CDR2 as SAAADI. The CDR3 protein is CASSDRAGSGELFF. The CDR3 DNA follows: TGCGCCAGCAGCGACAGGGCCGGCTCCGGGGAGCTGTTTTTT.

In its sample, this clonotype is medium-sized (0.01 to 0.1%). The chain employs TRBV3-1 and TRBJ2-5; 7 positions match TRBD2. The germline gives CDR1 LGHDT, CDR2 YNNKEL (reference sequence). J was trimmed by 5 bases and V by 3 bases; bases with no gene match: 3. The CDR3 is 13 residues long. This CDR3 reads CASSHRGSETQYF. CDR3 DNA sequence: TGTGCCAGCAGCCATCGCGGGAGCGAGACCCAGTACTTC.

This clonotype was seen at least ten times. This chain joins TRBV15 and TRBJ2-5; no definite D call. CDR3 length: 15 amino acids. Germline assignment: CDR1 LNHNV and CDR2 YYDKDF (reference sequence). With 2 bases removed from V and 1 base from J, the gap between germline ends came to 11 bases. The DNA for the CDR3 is TGTGCCACCAGCAGACCAAATCTACCCCAAGAGACCCAGTACTTC. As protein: CATSRPNLPQETQYF.

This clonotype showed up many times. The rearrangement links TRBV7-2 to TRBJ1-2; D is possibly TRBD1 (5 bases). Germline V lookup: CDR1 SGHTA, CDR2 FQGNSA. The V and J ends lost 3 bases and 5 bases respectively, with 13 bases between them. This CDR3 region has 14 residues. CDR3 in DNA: TGTGCCAGCAGCTTTGCAGGGTTGCCTTATGGCTACACCTTC. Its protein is CASSFAGLPYGYTF.

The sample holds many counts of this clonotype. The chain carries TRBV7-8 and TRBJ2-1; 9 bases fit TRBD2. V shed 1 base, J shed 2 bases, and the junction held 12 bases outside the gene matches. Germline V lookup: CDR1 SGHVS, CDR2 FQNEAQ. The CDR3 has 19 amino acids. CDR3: CASSLVRAASGITYNEQFF. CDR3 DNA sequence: TGTGCCAGCAGCTTAGTGAGGGCCGCTAGCGGGATAACCTACAATGAGCAGTTCTTC.

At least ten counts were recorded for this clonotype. The DNA for the CDR3 is TGTGCCAGCAGCTTAGCGGACAACGAGCAGTACTTC. Protein product: CASSLADNEQYF. The genes are TRBV7-9 and TRBJ2-7; D might be TRBD1 (5 bases). This CDR3 has 12 residues. In germline, CDR1 is SEHNR, CDR2 FQNEAQ (reference sequence). V was clipped by 0 bases and J by 5 bases, with 5 bases between them.

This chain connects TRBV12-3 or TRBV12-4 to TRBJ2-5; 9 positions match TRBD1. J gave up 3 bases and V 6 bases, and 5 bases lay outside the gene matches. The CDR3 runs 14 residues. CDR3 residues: CASRFWTGEETQYF. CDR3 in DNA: TGTGCCAGCAGATTTTGGACAGGGGAAGAGACCCAGTACTTC.

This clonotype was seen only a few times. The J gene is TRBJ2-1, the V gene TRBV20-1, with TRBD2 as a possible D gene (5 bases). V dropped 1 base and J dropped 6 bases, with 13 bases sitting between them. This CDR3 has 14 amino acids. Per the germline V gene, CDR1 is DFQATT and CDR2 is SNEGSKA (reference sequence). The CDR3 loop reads CSARVPRGSNEQFF. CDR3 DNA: TGCAGTGCTAGAGTGCCCCGGGGAAGCAATGAGCAGTTCTTC.

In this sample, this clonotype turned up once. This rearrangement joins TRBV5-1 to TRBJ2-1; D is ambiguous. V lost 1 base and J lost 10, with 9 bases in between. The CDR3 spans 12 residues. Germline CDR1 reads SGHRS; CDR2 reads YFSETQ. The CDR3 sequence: CASSLWGREQFF. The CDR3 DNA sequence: TGCGCCAGCAGCTTGTGGGGTCGCGAGCAGTTCTTC.

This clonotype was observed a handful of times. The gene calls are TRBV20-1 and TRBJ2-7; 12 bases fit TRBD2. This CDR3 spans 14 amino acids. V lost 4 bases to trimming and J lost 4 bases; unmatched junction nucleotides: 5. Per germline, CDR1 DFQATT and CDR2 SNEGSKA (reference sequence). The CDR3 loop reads CSATSGRAGYEQYF. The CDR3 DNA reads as TGCAGTGCTACTAGCGGGAGGGCCGGGTACGAGCAGTACTTC.

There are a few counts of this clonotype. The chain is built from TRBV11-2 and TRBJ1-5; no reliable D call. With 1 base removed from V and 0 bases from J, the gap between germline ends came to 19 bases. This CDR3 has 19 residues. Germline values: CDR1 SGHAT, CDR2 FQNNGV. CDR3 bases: TGTGCCAGCAGCTTAGGGGCCGGCAGGTTGTTATATAGCAATCAGCCCCAGCATTTT. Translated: CASSLGAGRLLYSNQPQHF. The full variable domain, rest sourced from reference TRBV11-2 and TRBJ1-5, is EAGVAQSPRYKIIEKRQSVAFWCNPISGHATLYWYQQILGQGPKLLIQFQNNGVVDDSQLPKDRFSAERLKGVDSTLKIQPAKLEDSAVYLCASSLGAGRLLYSNQPQHFGDGTRLSIL.

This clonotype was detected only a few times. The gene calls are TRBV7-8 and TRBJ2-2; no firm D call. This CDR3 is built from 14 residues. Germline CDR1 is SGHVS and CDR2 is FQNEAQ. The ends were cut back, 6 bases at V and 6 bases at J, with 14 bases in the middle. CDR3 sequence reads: CASSQFAEPGELFF. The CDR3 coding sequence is TGTGCCAGCAGTCAGTTTGCCGAACCCGGGGAGCTGTTTTTT. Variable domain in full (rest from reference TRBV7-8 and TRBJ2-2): GAGVSQSPRYKVAKRGQDVALRCDPISGHVSLFWYQQALGQGPEFLTYFQNEAQLDKSGLPSDRFFAERPEGSVSTLKIQRTQQEDSAVYLCASSQFAEPGELFFGEGSRLTVL.

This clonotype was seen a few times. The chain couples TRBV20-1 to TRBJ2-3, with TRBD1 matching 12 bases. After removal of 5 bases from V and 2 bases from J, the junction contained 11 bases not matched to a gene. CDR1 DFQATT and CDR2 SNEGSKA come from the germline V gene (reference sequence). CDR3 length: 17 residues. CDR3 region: CSAGDRGLAAHTDTQYF. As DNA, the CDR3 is TGCAGTGCTGGGGACAGGGGGCTCGCGGCACACACAGATACGCAGTATTTT.